One sample yielded the 17 T cell receptor beta chains listed below, sequenced in a study of T cell responses to AZD1222 COVID-19 vaccine. Here immunoSEQ multiplex PCR was the method, and the copy in TCRdb shows in-frame clones only, minus some. The sample has more than 75,000 clones; roughly nine tenths are singletons. The specimen was peripheral blood, collected on day 0 of AZD1222 vaccination. Source of these receptors: an adult in good health.

Comments on this clone: The junction departs from the called germline gene at one end, perhaps through a read error. The V gene is TRBV10-2, the J gene TRBJ1-4; D uncertain. There are 15 residues in the CDR3. Germline lookup yields CDR1 WSHSY and CDR2 SAAADI. CDR3: CASSEWSTTNEKLFF. The CDR3 DNA sequence: TGCGCCAGCAGTGAGTGGAGTACAACTAATGAAAAGCTGTTTTTT.

The V gene is TRBV6-1, the J gene TRBJ2-7, with 9 bases matching TRBD2. This CDR3 is built from 15 residues. In germline, CDR1 is MNHNS, CDR2 SASEGT. V trimming: 2 bases; J trimming: 5 bases; junction bases outside the gene matches: 7. The CDR3 bases are TGTGCCAGCAGTGAAATAATAGCGGGAGTTGACGAGCAGTACTTC. It encodes CASSEIIAGVDEQYF.

A note on this clone: The junction shows a germline mismatch at one end, possibly a read error. This chain uses TRBV7-2 with TRBJ2-7; D may be TRBD1 or TRBD2 (5 bases each). CDR1 is SGHTA, CDR2 FQGNSA, per germline. The CDR3 loop spans 15 amino acids. CDR3 nucleotide sequence: TGTGCCAGCAGCTTAGCGCCAGGGACCTCCCACGAGCAGTACTTC. Protein: CASSLAPGTSHEQYF. Supplemented by reference TRBV7-2 and TRBJ2-7, the full variable domain reads GAGVSQSPSNKVTEKGKDVELRCDPISGHTALYWYRQSLGQGLEFLIYFQGNSAPDKSGLPSDRFSAERTGGSVSTLTIQRTQQEDSAVYLCASSLAPGTSHEQYFGPGTRLTVT.

The J gene is TRBJ1-1, the V gene TRBV28; D gene unclear. Germline lookup yields CDR1 MDHEN and CDR2 SYDVKM. The CDR3 totals 15 residues. V lost 3 bases, J lost 2 bases, and 13 bases lay in between. CDR3: CASSFYGPLNTEAFF. DNA for the CDR3: TGTGCCAGCAGTTTTTATGGCCCGTTAAACACTGAAGCTTTCTTT.

V gene TRBV28 combines with J gene TRBJ2-3; no clear D. Trimming took off 2 bases at V and 3 bases at J, with 6 bases between the two ends. The CDR3 is made up of 13 amino acids. The germline CDR1 and CDR2 sequences are MDHEN and SYDVKM. The DNA of the CDR3 is TGTGCCAGCAGTTTAGCTGGTACAGATACGCAGTATTTT. Protein sequence: CASSLAGTDTQYF.

V gene TRBV5-4 combines with J gene TRBJ2-1; TRBD2 agrees at 7 bases. The V gene end was trimmed by 0 bases and the J gene end by 0 bases; junction bases not matched to a gene: 3. The CDR3 covers 16 residues. CDR1 is SGHNT and CDR2 is YYREEE in the germline V gene (reference sequence). As DNA, the CDR3 is TGTGCCAGCAGCTTGGCCAGCGGGGTCTCCTACAATGAGCAGTTCTTC. Translating it yields CASSLASGVSYNEQFF.

The chain employs TRBV6-5 and TRBJ2-1; 9 bases agree with TRBD1. Losses at the gene ends were 4 bases for V and 5 bases for J; bases not matched to a gene: 9. This CDR3 has 16 residues. CDR1 MNHEY and CDR2 SVGAGI come from the germline V gene. CDR3 sequence: CASSSEQGALNNEQFF. The DNA of the CDR3 is TGTGCCAGCAGTTCAGAACAGGGGGCTCTAAACAATGAGCAGTTCTTC.

The chain employs TRBV4-3 and TRBJ1-3; no reliable D call. CDR1 LGHNA and CDR2 YSLEER come from the germline V gene. The CDR3 is 15 amino acids. The V end lost 0 bases, the J end lost 3 bases, and 9 bases lay between the germline ends. The CDR3 coding sequence is TGCGCCAGCAGCCAAGAGATAGGACTTGGAAACACCATATATTTT. Amino acids: CASSQEIGLGNTIYF.

This clone was recorded once. The chain carries TRBV14 and TRBJ2-6; no reliable D call. Trimming took 0 bases from V and 0 from J, leaving 9 bases between them. This CDR3 comprises 17 residues. The germline V gene encodes CDR1 SGHDN and CDR2 FVKESK. The CDR3 DNA sequence: TGTGCCAGCAGCCAAGAGGGTCACCTCTCTGGGGCCAACGTCCTGACTTTC. It is translated as CASSQEGHLSGANVLTF.

V is TRBV28 and J is TRBJ2-7, with TRBD1 identical over 9 bases. The J segment lost 6 bases and the V segment lost 0 bases, leaving 6 bases of the junction unmatched. Germline loops: CDR1 MDHEN, CDR2 SYDVKM. This CDR3 comprises 15 residues. CDR3 protein: CASSLWGDRVGEQYF. CDR3 coding DNA: TGTGCCAGCAGTTTATGGGGGGACAGGGTGGGCGAGCAGTACTTC.

This clone was seen just once. J is TRBJ2-3 and V is TRBV7-2; TRBD2 agrees at 8 bases. V trimming: 3 bases; J trimming: 0 bases; junction bases outside the gene matches: 5. The germline V gene encodes CDR1 SGHTA and CDR2 FQGNSA. The CDR3 has 16 amino acids. The CDR3 loop is CASSLVAGLSTDTQYF. The CDR3 region has the DNA TGTGCCAGCAGCTTGGTAGCGGGGCTTAGCACAGATACGCAGTATTTT.

This chain connects TRBV2 to TRBJ1-2; D uncertain. The ends were cut back, 7 bases at V and 7 bases at J, with 13 bases in the middle. The germline V gene encodes CDR1 SNHLY and CDR2 FYNNEI. This CDR3 contains 12 residues. CDR3 amino acids: CASIGEGGGYTF. The CDR3 bases are TGTGCCAGCATAGGCGAGGGAGGTGGCTACACCTTC.

Concerning this clone: At one end the junction does not follow the germline gene, possibly because of a read error. The chain is built from TRBV10-1 and TRBJ1-5; the D is unclear. This CDR3 is 10 amino acids long. Germline CDR1 is WNHNN and CDR2 is SYGVQD (reference sequence). The CDR3 DNA follows: TGCGCCAGCAGTGGTCAGCTCCAGCATTTT. Protein: CASSGQLQHF.

The chain carries TRBV5-4 and TRBJ2-7; the D gene is possibly TRBD1 (5 bases). This CDR3 contains 15 residues. The germline V and J ends were trimmed by 0 bases and 7 bases, with 17 bases remaining between them. CDR1 is SGHNT and CDR2 is YYREEE in the germline V gene (reference sequence). CDR3 sequence (DNA): TGTGCCAGCAGCTTGGATCAGGGCATCATGGGGGAGCAGTACTTC. Its translation: CASSLDQGIMGEQYF.

The chain links TRBV6-5 to TRBJ2-7, with a possible D match to TRBD1 (7 bases). This CDR3 contains 14 residues. Germline values: CDR1 MNHEY, CDR2 SVGAGI. Trimming took off 2 bases at V and 3 bases at J, with 11 bases between the two ends. In nucleotides, the CDR3 is TGTGCCAGCAGTTACGGAGGGACAGACTACGAGCAGTACTTC. Protein sequence: CASSYGGTDYEQYF.

This rearrangement joins TRBV7-9 to TRBJ2-5, with 10 nucleotides matching TRBD2. J was trimmed by 4 bases and V by 7 bases; bases with no gene match: 12. CDR1 and CDR2 from the germline V gene are SEHNR and FQNEAQ (reference sequence). This CDR3 is built from 16 residues. Here the CDR3 DNA reads TGTGCCAGCACCACGAGGGAAGCGGGAGGGCCAGAGACCCAGTACTTC. Protein: CASTTREAGGPETQYF.

The chain recombines TRBV6-5 with TRBJ1-3; TRBD1 might be the D (5 bases). The length of the CDR3 is 15 residues. V was clipped by 0 bases and J by 2 bases, with 8 bases between them. Looked up from germline, CDR1 is MNHEY and CDR2 is SVGAGI. This chain's CDR3 is CASSYSRVPGNTIYF. The CDR3, as DNA: TGTGCCAGCAGTTACTCCAGGGTGCCTGGAAACACCATATATTTT.